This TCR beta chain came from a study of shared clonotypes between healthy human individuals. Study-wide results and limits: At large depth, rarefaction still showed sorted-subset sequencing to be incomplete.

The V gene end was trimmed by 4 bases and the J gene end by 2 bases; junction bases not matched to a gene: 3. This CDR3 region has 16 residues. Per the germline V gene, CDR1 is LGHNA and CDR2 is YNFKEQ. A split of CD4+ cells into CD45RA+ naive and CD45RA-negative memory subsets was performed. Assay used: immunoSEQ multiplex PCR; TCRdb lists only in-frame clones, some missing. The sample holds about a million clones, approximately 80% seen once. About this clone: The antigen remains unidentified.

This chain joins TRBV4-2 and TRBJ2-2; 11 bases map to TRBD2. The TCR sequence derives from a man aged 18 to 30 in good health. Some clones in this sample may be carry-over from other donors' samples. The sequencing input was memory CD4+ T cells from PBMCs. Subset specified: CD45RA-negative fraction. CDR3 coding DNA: TGTGCCAGCAGCCCCGGGACTAGCGGTAACACCGGGGAGCTGTTTTTT. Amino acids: CASSPGTSGNTGELFF.